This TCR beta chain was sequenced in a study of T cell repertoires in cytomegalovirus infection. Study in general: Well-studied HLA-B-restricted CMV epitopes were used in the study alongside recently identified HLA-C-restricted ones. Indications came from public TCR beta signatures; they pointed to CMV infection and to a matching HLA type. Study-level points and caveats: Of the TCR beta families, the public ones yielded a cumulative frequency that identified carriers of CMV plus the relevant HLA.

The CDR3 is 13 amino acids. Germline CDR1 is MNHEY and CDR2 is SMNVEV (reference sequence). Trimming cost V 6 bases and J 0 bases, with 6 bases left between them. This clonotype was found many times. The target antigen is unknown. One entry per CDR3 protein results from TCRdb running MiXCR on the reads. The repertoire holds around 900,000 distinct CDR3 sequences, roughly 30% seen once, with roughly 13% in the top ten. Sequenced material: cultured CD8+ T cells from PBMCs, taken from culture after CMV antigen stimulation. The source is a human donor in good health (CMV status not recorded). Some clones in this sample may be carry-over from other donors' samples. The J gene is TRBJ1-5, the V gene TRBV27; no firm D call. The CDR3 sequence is CASSFYSNQPQHF. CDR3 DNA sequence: TGTGCCAGCAGCTTCTATAGCAATCAGCCCCAGCATTTT.